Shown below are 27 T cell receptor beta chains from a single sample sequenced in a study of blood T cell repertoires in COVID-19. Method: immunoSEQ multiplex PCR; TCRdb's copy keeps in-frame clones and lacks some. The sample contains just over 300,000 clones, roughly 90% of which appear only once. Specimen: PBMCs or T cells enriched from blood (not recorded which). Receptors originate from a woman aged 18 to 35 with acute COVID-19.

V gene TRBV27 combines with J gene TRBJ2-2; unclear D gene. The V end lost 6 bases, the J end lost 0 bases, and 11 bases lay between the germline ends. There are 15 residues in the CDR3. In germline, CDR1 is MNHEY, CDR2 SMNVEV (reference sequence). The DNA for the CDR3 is TGTGCCAGCAGCAGGCCGGATCCGAACACCGGGGAGCTGTTTTTT. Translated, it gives CASSRPDPNTGELFF.

The DNA for the CDR3 is TGTGCCAGCAGTTTCCCCCTGACAGCCCGCTCCTACGAGCAGTACTTC. It specifies CASSFPLTARSYEQYF. The chain uses TRBV28 and TRBJ2-7, with D possibly matching TRBD1 (5 bases). The V and J ends lost 3 bases and 0 bases respectively, with 15 bases between them. The CDR3 totals 16 residues. Germline V gives CDR1 MDHEN, CDR2 SYDVKM.

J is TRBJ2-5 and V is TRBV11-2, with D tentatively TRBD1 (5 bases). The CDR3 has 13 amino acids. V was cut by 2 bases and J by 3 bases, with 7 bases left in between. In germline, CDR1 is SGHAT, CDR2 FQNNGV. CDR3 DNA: TGTGCCAGCAGCTTAAACAGGAAAGAGACCCAGTACTTC. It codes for CASSLNRKETQYF.

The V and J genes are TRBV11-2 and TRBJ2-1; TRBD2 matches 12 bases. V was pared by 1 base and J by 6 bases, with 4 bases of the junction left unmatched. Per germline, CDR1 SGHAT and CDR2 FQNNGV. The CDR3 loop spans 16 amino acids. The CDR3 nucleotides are TGTGCCAGCAGCTTAGTCCCTAGCGGGAGGGTCAATGAGCAGTTCTTC. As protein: CASSLVPSGRVNEQFF.

In DNA, the CDR3 is TGTGCCAGCAGCTTAGGGCGGAGTACCGGGGAGCTGTTTTTT. Amino acid sequence: CASSLGRSTGELFF. The V and J genes are TRBV7-9 and TRBJ2-2; D uncertain. The ends were cut back, 1 base at V and 5 bases at J, with 8 bases in the middle. The germline gives CDR1 SEHNR, CDR2 FQNEAQ (reference sequence). The CDR3 extends over 14 amino acids.

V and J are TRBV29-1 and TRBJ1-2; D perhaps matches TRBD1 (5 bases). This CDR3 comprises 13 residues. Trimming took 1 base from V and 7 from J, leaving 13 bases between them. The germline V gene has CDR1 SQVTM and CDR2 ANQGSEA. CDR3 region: CSVEVVGHVGYTF. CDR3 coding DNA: TGCAGCGTTGAAGTGGTGGGGCACGTTGGCTACACCTTC.

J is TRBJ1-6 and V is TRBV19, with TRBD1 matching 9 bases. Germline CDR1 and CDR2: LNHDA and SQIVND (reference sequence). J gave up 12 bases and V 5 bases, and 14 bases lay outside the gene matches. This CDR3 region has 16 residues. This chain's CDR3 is CASSPWDRDPAGPLHF. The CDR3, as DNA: TGTGCCAGTAGTCCTTGGGACAGGGATCCGGCGGGACCCCTCCACTTT.

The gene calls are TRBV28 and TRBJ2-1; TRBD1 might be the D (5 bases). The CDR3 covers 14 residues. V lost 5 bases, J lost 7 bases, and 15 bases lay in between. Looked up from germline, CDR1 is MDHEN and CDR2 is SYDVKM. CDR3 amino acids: CASSPLGPQNEQFF. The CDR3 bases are TGTGCCAGCAGTCCGTTGGGGCCCCAGAATGAGCAGTTCTTC.

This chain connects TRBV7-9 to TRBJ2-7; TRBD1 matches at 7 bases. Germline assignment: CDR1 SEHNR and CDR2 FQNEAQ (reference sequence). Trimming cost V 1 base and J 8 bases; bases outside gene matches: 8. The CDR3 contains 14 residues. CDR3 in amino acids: CASSLGDRDLKQYF. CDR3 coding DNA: TGTGCCAGCAGCTTAGGTGACAGGGACCTCAAGCAGTACTTC.

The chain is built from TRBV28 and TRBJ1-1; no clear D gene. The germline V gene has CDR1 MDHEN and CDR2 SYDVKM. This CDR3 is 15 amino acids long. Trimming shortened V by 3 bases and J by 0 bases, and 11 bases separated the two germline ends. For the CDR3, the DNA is TGTGCCAGCAGTTTGGATTTTCGGGTGAACACTGAAGCTTTCTTT. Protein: CASSLDFRVNTEAFF. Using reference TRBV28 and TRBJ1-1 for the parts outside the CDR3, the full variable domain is DVKVTQSSRYLVKRTGEKVFLECVQDMDHENMFWYRQDPGLGLRLIYFSYDVKMKEKGDIPEGYSVSREKKERFSLILESASTNQTSMYLCASSLDFRVNTEAFFGQGTRLTVV.

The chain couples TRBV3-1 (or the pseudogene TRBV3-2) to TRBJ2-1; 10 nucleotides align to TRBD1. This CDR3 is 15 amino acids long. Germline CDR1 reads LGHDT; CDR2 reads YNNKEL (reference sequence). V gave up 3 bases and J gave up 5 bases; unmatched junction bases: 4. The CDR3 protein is CASSHRTGGHNEQFF. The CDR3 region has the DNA TGTGCCAGCAGCCACAGGACAGGGGGGCACAATGAGCAGTTCTTC.

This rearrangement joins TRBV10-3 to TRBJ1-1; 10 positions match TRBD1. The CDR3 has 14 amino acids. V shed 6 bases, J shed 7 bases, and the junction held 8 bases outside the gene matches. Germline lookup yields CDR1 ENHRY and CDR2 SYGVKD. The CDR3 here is CAIRRDRGGDEAFF. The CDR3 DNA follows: TGTGCCATCAGGCGGGACAGGGGTGGGGATGAAGCTTTCTTT.

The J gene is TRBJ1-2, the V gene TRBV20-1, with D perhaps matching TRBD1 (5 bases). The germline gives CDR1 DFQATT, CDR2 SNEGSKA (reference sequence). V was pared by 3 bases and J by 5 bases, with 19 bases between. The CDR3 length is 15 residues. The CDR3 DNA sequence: TGCAGTGCTAGTAACACTCCGGGACTCCGATATGGCTACACCTTC. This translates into CSASNTPGLRYGYTF.

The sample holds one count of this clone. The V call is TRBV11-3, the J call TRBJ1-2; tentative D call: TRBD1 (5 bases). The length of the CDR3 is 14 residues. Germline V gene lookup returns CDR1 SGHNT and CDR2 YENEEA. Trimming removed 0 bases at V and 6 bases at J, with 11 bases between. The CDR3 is CASSLDPSGNGYTF. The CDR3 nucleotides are TGTGCCAGCAGCTTAGATCCCTCAGGGAATGGCTACACCTTC.

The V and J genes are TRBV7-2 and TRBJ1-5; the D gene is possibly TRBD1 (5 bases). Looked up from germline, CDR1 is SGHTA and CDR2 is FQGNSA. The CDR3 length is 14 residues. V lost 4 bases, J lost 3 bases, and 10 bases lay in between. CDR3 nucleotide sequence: TGTGCCAGCAGCTACCCAGGGTTCAATCAGCCCCAGCATTTT. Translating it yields CASSYPGFNQPQHF.

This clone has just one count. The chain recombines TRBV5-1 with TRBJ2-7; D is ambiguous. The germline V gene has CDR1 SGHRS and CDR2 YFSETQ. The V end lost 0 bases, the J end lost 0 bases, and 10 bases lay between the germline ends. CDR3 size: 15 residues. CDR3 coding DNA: TGCGCCAGCAGCTTGGAGCAGGTTACCTCCTACGAGCAGTACTTC. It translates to CASSLEQVTSYEQYF.

CDR3 loop: CASQGAGAGVYEQYF. The CDR3 nucleotides read TGTGCCAGCCAGGGTGCCGGAGCTGGGGTCTACGAGCAGTACTTC. The rearrangement uses TRBV27 and TRBJ2-7; perhaps TRBD1 as D (5 bases). The CDR3 totals 15 residues. Germline V gives CDR1 MNHEY, CDR2 SMNVEV (reference sequence). V was cut by 8 bases and J by 3 bases, with 20 bases left in between.

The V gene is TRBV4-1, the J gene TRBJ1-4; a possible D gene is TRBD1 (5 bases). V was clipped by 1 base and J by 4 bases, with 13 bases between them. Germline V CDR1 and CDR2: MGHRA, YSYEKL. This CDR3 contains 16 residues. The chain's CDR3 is CASSQAGARRNEKLFF. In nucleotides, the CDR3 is TGCGCCAGCAGCCAAGCTGGGGCGCGTCGTAATGAAAAACTGTTTTTT.

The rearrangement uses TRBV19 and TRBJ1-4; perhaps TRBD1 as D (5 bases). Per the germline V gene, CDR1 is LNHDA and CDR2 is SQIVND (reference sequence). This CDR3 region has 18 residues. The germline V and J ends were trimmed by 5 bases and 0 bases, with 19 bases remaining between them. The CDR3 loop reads CASSPRKGAKSTNEKLFF. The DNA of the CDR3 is TGTGCCAGTAGTCCAAGGAAAGGGGCGAAGTCAACTAATGAAAAACTGTTTTTT.

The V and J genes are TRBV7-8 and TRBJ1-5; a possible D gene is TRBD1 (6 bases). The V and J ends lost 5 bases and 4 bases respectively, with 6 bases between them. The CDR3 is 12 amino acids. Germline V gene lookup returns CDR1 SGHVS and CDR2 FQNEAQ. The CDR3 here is CASSQGNQPQHF. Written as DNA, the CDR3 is TGTGCCAGCAGCCAGGGGAATCAGCCCCAGCATTTT.

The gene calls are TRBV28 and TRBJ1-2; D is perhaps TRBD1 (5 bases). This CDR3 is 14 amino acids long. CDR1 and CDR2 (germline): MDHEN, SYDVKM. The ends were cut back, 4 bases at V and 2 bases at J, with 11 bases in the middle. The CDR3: CASSSSSGNYGYTF. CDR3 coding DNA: TGTGCCAGCAGTTCATCTTCAGGGAACTATGGCTACACCTTC.

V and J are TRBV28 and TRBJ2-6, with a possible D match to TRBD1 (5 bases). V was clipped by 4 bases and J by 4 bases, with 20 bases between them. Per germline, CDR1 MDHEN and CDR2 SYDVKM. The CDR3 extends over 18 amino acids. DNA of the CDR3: TGTGCCAGCAGTTCCACTTCAGGGTCCCGGGCAGGGGCCAACGTCCTGACTTTC. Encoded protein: CASSSTSGSRAGANVLTF.

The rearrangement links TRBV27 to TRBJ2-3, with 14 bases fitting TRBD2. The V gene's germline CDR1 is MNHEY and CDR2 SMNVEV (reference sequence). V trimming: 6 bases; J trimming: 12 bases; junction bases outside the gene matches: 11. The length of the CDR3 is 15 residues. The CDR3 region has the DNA TGTGCCAGCAGATCCGGACTAGCGGGAGGACGAAATCAGTATTTT. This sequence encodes CASRSGLAGGRNQYF.

CDR3: CSYQGLTTYNEQFF. DNA for the CDR3: TGCAGCTATCAGGGGCTTACTACCTACAATGAGCAGTTCTTC. V gene TRBV29-1 combines with J gene TRBJ2-1, with D tentatively TRBD1 (6 bases). CDR1 is SQVTM and CDR2 is ANQGSEA in the germline V gene. The V end was cut by 8 bases, the J end by 2 bases, with 16 bases between. The length of the CDR3 is 14 residues.

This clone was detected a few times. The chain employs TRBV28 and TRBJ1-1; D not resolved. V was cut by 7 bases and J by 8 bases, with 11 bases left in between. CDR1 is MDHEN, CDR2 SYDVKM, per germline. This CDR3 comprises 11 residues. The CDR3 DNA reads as TGTGCCAGCATCCAAGCGGGGGAAGCTTTCTTT. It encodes CASIQAGEAFF. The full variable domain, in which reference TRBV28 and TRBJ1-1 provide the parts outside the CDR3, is DVKVTQSSRYLVKRTGEKVFLECVQDMDHENMFWYRQDPGLGLRLIYFSYDVKMKEKGDIPEGYSVSREKKERFSLILESASTNQTSMYLCASIQAGEAFFGQGTRLTVV.

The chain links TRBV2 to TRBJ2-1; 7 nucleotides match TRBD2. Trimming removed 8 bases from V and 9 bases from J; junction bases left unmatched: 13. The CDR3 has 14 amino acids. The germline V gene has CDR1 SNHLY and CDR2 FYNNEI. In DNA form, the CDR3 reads TGTGCCAGCCTGAGGCTAGCGGTAGTTGCTGAGCAGTTCTTC. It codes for CASLRLAVVAEQFF.

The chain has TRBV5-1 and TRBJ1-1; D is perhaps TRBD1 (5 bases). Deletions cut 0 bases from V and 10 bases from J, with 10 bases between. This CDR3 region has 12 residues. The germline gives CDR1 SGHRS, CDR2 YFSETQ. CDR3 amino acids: CASSLGQLGAFF. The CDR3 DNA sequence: TGCGCCAGCAGCTTGGGACAGCTAGGAGCTTTCTTT.